This passage covers 18 T cell receptor beta chains from one sample sequenced in a study of somatic mutations in cytotoxic T cells in rheumatoid arthritis. Only in-frame clones appear in the TCRdb table, and some are missing; sequencing was by immunoSEQ multiplex PCR. The sample consists of roughly 700 clones, approximately 74% of them appearing once. Sequences were obtained from CD8+ T cells sorted from blood. The receptors originated from an adult with rheumatoid arthritis.

The chain employs TRBV9 and TRBJ2-5; possible D gene TRBD2, 5 bases. The CDR3 totals 16 residues. Trimming took off 4 bases at V and 4 bases at J, with 20 bases between the two ends. The V gene's germline CDR1 is SGDLS and CDR2 YYNGEE. CDR3 sequence reads: CASSPRLRAARETQYF. The CDR3 bases are TGTGCCAGCAGCCCTCGGTTGAGGGCAGCACGAGAGACCCAGTACTTC.

The chain has TRBV6-5 and TRBJ1-2, with D possibly TRBD1 on 6 matching bases. CDR1 is MNHEY and CDR2 is SVGAGI in the germline V gene. Trimming shortened V by 6 bases and J by 7 bases, and 15 bases separated the two germline ends. The CDR3 is 13 amino acids. The CDR3 spells CASSRRGAFGYTF. Written as DNA, the CDR3 is TGTGCCAGCAGCCGGCGGGGGGCTTTTGGCTACACCTTC.

This clone was found a few times. V is TRBV5-5 and J is TRBJ1-5; no definite D call. This CDR3 region has 15 residues. Per germline, CDR1 SGHKS and CDR2 YYEKEE (reference sequence). V was cut by 0 bases and J by 12 bases, with 19 bases left in between. CDR3 protein: CASSLALASAMGQHF. Here the CDR3 DNA reads TGTGCCAGCAGCTTGGCGCTAGCCTCCGCTATGGGCCAGCATTTT.

This clone was counted once. J is TRBJ2-5 and V is TRBV2; 9 nucleotides line up with TRBD2. This CDR3 comprises 14 residues. The V gene's germline CDR1 is SNHLY and CDR2 FYNNEI. The ends lost 3 bases at V and 4 bases at J; junction bases unmatched: 3. The CDR3 sequence: CASSERGGRETQYF. The CDR3 DNA follows: TGTGCCAGCAGTGAGCGGGGGGGGAGAGAGACCCAGTACTTC.

This clone was detected a few times. The chain is built from TRBV7-9 and TRBJ1-2; D remains unclear. V was clipped by 2 bases and J by 6 bases, with 7 bases between them. CDR1 SEHNR and CDR2 FQNEAQ come from the germline V gene (reference sequence). CDR3 length equals 12 residues. CDR3 sequence: CASSLYRDGYTF. In DNA form, the CDR3 reads TGTGCCAGCAGCTTATATAGAGATGGCTACACCTTC.

The CDR3 protein is CASSPGRDRRVQFF. CDR3 DNA sequence: TGTGCCAGCAGCCCTGGCCGGGACAGGCGGGTGCAGTTCTTC. This rearrangement joins TRBV9 to TRBJ2-1; TRBD1 matches at 8 bases. V was clipped by 4 bases and J by 12 bases; unmatched bases: 12. Looked up from germline, CDR1 is SGDLS and CDR2 is YYNGEE. This CDR3 region has 14 residues. Filled out from reference TRBV9 and TRBJ2-1, the complete variable domain reads DSGVTQTPKHLITATGQRVTLRCSPRSGDLSVYWYQQSLDQGLQFLIQYYNGEERAKGNILERFSAQQFPDLHSELNLSSLELGDSALYFCASSPGRDRRVQFFGPGTRLTVL.

The chain recombines TRBV6-4 with TRBJ2-3; 7 nucleotides line up with TRBD1. Germline loops: CDR1 MRHNA, CDR2 SNTAGT. The CDR3 has 15 amino acids. The V and J ends lost 3 bases and 3 bases, in that order; junction bases with no gene match: 6. The CDR3 bases are TGTGCCAGCAGTGAAGGGCAGGGGGAGACAGATACGCAGTATTTT. Translated, it gives CASSEGQGETDTQYF.

The V and J genes are TRBV13 and TRBJ2-4, with TRBD1 matching 7 bases. This CDR3 comprises 16 residues. The germline gives CDR1 PRHDT, CDR2 FYEKMQ (reference sequence). V lost 3 bases to trimming and J lost 2 bases; unmatched junction nucleotides: 7. CDR3 DNA sequence: TGTGCCAGCAGCTTGCGAGAGGGGGCGACCAAAAACATTCAGTACTTC. Encoded protein: CASSLREGATKNIQYF.

This chain uses TRBV19 with TRBJ1-1; D call uncertain. The CDR3 totals 11 residues. Per the germline V gene, CDR1 is LNHDA and CDR2 is SQIVND (reference sequence). The chain's CDR3 is CVSGGNTEAFF. The CDR3 DNA reads TGTGTCTCGGGCGGAAACACTGAAGCTTTCTTT.

Only a few counts were recorded for this clone. V gene TRBV4-2 combines with J gene TRBJ1-6, with D maybe TRBD1 (6 bases). The CDR3 loop spans 18 amino acids. V dropped 0 bases and J dropped 6 bases, with 18 bases sitting between them. Germline loops: CDR1 LGHNA, CDR2 YNFKEQ. The CDR3 DNA sequence: TGTGCCAGCAGCCAAGATGGCTTAGTGGGAGGGGGTAATTCACCCCTCCACTTT. Amino acids: CASSQDGLVGGGNSPLHF.

The chain employs TRBV9 and TRBJ1-5, with D maybe TRBD1 (5 bases). V gave up 3 bases and J gave up 1 base, with 8 bases separating them. The CDR3 is 14 residues long. Germline V gene data show CDR1 as SGDLS and CDR2 as YYNGEE. CDR3 coding DNA: TGTGCCAGCAGCGGCTGGGACAGCAATCAGCCCCAGCATTTT. This encodes CASSGWDSNQPQHF.

The chain carries TRBV19 and TRBJ1-5; D is perhaps TRBD1 (6 bases). Trimming cost V 5 bases and J 3 bases, with 17 bases left between them. This CDR3 contains 16 residues. Looked up from germline, CDR1 is LNHDA and CDR2 is SQIVND (reference sequence). The CDR3 sequence: CASSSYRTVFNQPQHF. Here the CDR3 DNA reads TGTGCCAGTAGTTCCTACAGGACAGTCTTCAATCAGCCCCAGCATTTT.

The V call is TRBV10-3, the J call TRBJ2-7; 11 bases are a match to TRBD1. The trim removed 0 bases at V and 7 bases at J, leaving 5 bases unmatched. Germline V gives CDR1 ENHRY, CDR2 SYGVKD. The CDR3 totals 15 residues. The CDR3 bases are TGTGCCATCAGTGAGTCGGACAGGGGGCTATGGGAGCAGTACTTC. This codes for CAISESDRGLWEQYF.

The rearrangement joins TRBV7-8 to TRBJ1-4; D is perhaps TRBD1 (5 bases). In germline, CDR1 is SGHVS, CDR2 FQNEAQ. The V end lost 6 bases, the J end lost 4 bases, and 9 bases lay between the germline ends. The CDR3 is 13 residues long. CDR3 bases: TGTGCCAGCAGGGGACGGATTAATGAAAAACTGTTTTTT. It translates to CASRGRINEKLFF. Based on the CDR3 plus reference TRBV7-8 and TRBJ1-4, the full variable domain is GAGVSQSPRYKVAKRGQDVALRCDPISGHVSLFWYQQALGQGPEFLTYFQNEAQLDKSGLPSDRFFAERPEGSVSTLKIQRTQQEDSAVYLCASRGRINEKLFFGSGTQLSVL.

The V gene is TRBV7-9, the J gene TRBJ2-7; D is unclear. The V gene's germline CDR1 is SEHNR and CDR2 FQNEAQ (reference sequence). The CDR3 totals 13 residues. V gave up 5 bases and J gave up 4 bases, with 12 bases separating them. The CDR3 loop is CASSGQRDYEQYF. The DNA for the CDR3 is TGTGCCAGCAGCGGGCAGAGAGATTACGAGCAGTACTTC.

The chain carries TRBV27 and TRBJ2-3; TRBD1 matches at 9 bases. Germline V gene sequence: CDR1 MNHEY, CDR2 SMNVEV (reference sequence). V shed 10 bases, J shed 4 bases, and the junction held 6 bases outside the gene matches. The CDR3 consists of 13 residues. The DNA for the CDR3 is TGTGCCACTTCGACAGGGGGTGCAGATACGCAGTATTTT. Its translation: CATSTGGADTQYF.

The chain joins TRBV2 to TRBJ2-3; D is perhaps TRBD1 or TRBD2 (6 bases each). The CDR3 consists of 15 residues. Germline CDR1 reads SNHLY; CDR2 reads FYNNEI. V lost 8 bases, J lost 5 bases, and 20 bases lay in between. CDR3 DNA sequence: TGTGCCAGCTCCCTCACGCCCGGGGGCGGAGATACGCAGTATTTT. Amino acids: CASSLTPGGGDTQYF.

The chain uses TRBV4-1 and TRBJ2-7, with a tentative D call TRBD2 (5 bases). Germline lookup yields CDR1 MGHRA and CDR2 YSYEKL. This CDR3 comprises 11 residues. V was pared by 8 bases and J by 5 bases, with 10 bases between. This CDR3 is CASRLGDEQYF. The CDR3 DNA reads TGCGCCAGCCGGTTGGGAGACGAGCAGTACTTC.